This TCR beta chain was identified during a study of tumour-infiltrating T cells in Burkitt lymphoma (dated by TCRdb to the early 2020s). Concerning the study at large: When TCR repertoire data were correlated with clinical outcome, productive clonality turned out to predict both overall and progression-free survival, independent of established prognosticators, age at diagnosis among them.

Comment on this clone: Its antigen specificity is not known. Per-base quality was not reported, and no clone a single base away is much larger than it.

Library preparation employed the immunoSEQ multiplex PCR assay. Held by TCRdb, this immuneACCESS table contains in-frame sequences only and omits some clones. Under half of the omission traces to an unresolved V gene where checked; the cause of the rest is unknown. The sample has 11,000 to 15,000 clones on record, roughly 80% of them singletons. In total, the top ten clones hold approximately 7.7% of the sample. CDR1 and CDR2 are read off the germline V gene (reference sequence) as LNHNV and YYDKDF. The CDR3 runs 14 residues from the cysteine to the phenylalanine. The sequence is cut down to CDR3 DNA, 42 bases in frame from base 1. The junction carries 14 bases between V and J, which are trimmed by 1 base and 9 bases respectively.

Sequences were obtained from tumor tissue. Rearrangement joined TRBV15 to TRBJ2-3; a tentative D match to TRBD2 spans 6 bases. The TCR comes from a human donor with diffuse large B-cell lymphoma. The sequenced DNA is TGTGCCACCAGCAGAGTGGGACTTCGGGACACGCAGTATTTT. Its product reads: CATSRVGLRDTQYF.